This paragraph covers one T cell receptor beta chain sequence. V dropped 3 bases and J dropped 4; count of bases not matched to a gene: 4. The CDR3 runs to 14 residues. Germline V gene data show CDR1 as DFQATT and CDR2 as SNEGSKA (reference sequence). How the authors handled the data: Estimation of nucleated cell counts was performed using reference gene primer amplification. Produced via immunoSEQ multiplex PCR; TCRdb's table is partial and in-frame only. That table furnishes V, J and clone size, whereas the DNA furnished D and trimming. The sample has 98,000 or so clones, about four fifths seen once. The data belong to a study of blood T cell repertoires in COVID-19. Turning to the study itself: COVID-19 samples collected from the United States, Italy and Spain covered acute and convalescent phases.

This sequence joins TRBV20-1 and TRBJ2-1; 9 nucleotides align to TRBD2. The sample was peripheral blood. The receptor was derived from a man aged 55 to 70 with acute or convalescent COVID-19. CDR3 sequence: CSASLLAGYNEQFF. For the CDR3, the DNA is TGCAGTGCTAGTTTGCTAGCGGGGTACAATGAGCAGTTCTTC.